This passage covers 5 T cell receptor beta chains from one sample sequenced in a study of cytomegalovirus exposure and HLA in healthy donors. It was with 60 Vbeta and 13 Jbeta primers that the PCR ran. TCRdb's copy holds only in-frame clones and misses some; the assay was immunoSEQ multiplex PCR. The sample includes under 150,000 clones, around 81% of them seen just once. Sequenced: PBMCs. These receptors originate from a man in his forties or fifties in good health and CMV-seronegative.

The CDR3 sequence is CSVGQAPINEQYF. The CDR3 DNA sequence: TGCAGCGTCGGACAGGCGCCGATCAACGAGCAGTACTTC. V usage is TRBV29-1 and J usage is TRBJ2-7; 7 bases fit TRBD1. The CDR3 has 13 residues. V shed 6 bases, J shed 5 bases, and the junction held 10 bases outside the gene matches. Per germline, CDR1 SQVTM and CDR2 ANQGSEA.

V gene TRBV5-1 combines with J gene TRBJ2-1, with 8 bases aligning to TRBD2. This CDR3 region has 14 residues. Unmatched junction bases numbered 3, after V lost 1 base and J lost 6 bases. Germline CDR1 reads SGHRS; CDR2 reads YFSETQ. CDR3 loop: CASSLYSGVNEQFF. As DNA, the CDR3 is TGCGCCAGCAGCTTGTATAGCGGGGTCAATGAGCAGTTCTTC. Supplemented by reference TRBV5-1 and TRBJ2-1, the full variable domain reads KAGVTQTPRYLIKTRGQQVTLSCSPISGHRSVSWYQQTPGQGLQFLFEYFSETQRNKGNFPGRFSGRQFSNSRSEMNVSTLELGDSALYLCASSLYSGVNEQFFGPGTRLTVL.

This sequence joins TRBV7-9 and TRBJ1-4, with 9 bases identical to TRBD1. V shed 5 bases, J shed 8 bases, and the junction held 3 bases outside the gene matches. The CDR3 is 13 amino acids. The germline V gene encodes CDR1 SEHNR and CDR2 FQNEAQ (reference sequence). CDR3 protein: CASSAGQGEKLFF. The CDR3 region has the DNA TGTGCCAGCAGCGCGGGACAGGGAGAAAAACTGTTTTTT.

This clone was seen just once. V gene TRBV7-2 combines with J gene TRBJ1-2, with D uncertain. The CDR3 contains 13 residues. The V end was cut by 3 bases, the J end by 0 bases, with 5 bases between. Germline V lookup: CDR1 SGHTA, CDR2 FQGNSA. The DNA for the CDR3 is TGTGCCAGCAGCTTTGAGGCTAACTATGGCTACACCTTC. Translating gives CASSFEANYGYTF.

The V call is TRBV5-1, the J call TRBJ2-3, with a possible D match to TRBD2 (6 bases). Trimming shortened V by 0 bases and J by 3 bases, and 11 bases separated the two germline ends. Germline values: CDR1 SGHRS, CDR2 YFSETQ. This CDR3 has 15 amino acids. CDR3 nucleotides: TGCGCCAGCAGCTTGGTAAAGGGGAGGACAGATACGCAGTATTTT. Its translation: CASSLVKGRTDTQYF. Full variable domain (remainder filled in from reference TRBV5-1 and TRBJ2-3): KAGVTQTPRYLIKTRGQQVTLSCSPISGHRSVSWYQQTPGQGLQFLFEYFSETQRNKGNFPGRFSGRQFSNSRSEMNVSTLELGDSALYLCASSLVKGRTDTQYFGPGTRLTVL.